This T cell receptor (beta chain) stems from a study of T-cell reconstitution after alpha-beta-depleted transplantation in children. Researchers prepared the TCRbeta library using unique molecular identifiers, the study reports. TCRdb re-analysed the PCR reads in MiXCR, keeping a single row per CDR3 protein. The sample holds approximately 240,000 distinct CDR3 sequences, 9% to 10% seen once. Per germline, CDR1 SGHTA and CDR2 FQGNSA. This CDR3 region has 13 residues. With 5 bases removed from V and 5 bases from J, the gap between germline ends came to 10 bases. This clonotype occurred many times. The source of this sequence is a human donor who donated a stem cell graft to a child with SCID. Sequenced here: PBMCs from the stem cell graft donor, sampled from the stem cell graft. This sequence joins TRBV7-2 and TRBJ1-5; D gene ambiguous. CDR3 loop: CASSVGIHQPQHF. DNA for the CDR3: TGTGCCAGCAGCGTAGGGATCCATCAGCCCCAGCATTTT.